Following are 10 T cell receptor beta chains from one sample sequenced in a study of vaccination and CD4 T cells after COVID-19. An Oncomine TCR Beta short-read assay was used to sequence the DNA from cultured CD4+ T cells. TCRdb re-analysed the PCR reads in MiXCR, keeping a single row per CDR3 protein. The table has 8,000 to 10,000 distinct CDR3 sequences, approximately 67% seen once; the top ten hold 9%. Stated treatment: approximately 10-day PBMC culture with coronavirus spike peptide pools or control peptides (ViraFEST assay). For these TCRs, the target antigens are not known. The sequencing here drew on CD4+ T cells from blood, cultured in vitro, taken before SARS-CoV-2 vaccination. Receptor source: a human donor who had recovered from COVID-19.

The chain couples TRBV7-9 to TRBJ2-2, with 10 bases lining up with TRBD1. The trim removed 1 base at V and 3 bases at J, leaving 2 bases unmatched. The CDR3 has 16 amino acids. Germline assignment: CDR1 SEHNR and CDR2 FQNEAQ (reference sequence). CDR3: CASSLGGTGDTGELFF. The CDR3 DNA reads as TGTGCCAGCAGCTTAGGGGGGACAGGGGACACCGGGGAGCTGTTTTTT.

This clonotype is medium-sized. The chain recombines TRBV19 with TRBJ2-3; 13 positions agree with TRBD2. CDR3 length: 19 residues. Germline CDR1 is LNHDA and CDR2 is SQIVND (reference sequence). V was pared by 6 bases and J by 0 bases, with 12 bases of the junction left unmatched. The CDR3 sequence: CASRSQGLAGSSSTDTQYF. In DNA, the CDR3 is TGTGCCAGTAGGAGTCAGGGACTAGCGGGATCTTCTAGCACAGATACGCAGTATTTT. The full variable domain, completed using reference TRBV19 and TRBJ2-3, is DGGITQSPKYLFRKEGQNVTLSCEQNLNHDAMYWYRQDPGQGLRLIYYSQIVNDFQKGDIAEGYSVSREKKESFPLTVTSAQKNPTAFYLCASRSQGLAGSSSTDTQYFGPGTRLTVL.

The rearrangement links TRBV7-6 to TRBJ1-1; 8 nucleotides line up with TRBD1. This CDR3 spans 16 amino acids. Losses at the gene ends were 6 bases for V and 3 bases for J; bases not matched to a gene: 12. CDR1 is SGHVS and CDR2 is FNYEAQ in the germline V gene. DNA for the CDR3: TGTGCCAGCAGACCACCAGGGGGCCGGACTCACACTGAAGCTTTCTTT. As protein: CASRPPGGRTHTEAFF.

The rearrangement uses TRBV24-1 and TRBJ2-1; the D gene is possibly TRBD1 (5 bases). Per germline, CDR1 KGHDR and CDR2 SFDVKD. The CDR3 extends over 14 amino acids. V shed 3 bases and J shed 8 bases, with 13 bases lying between them. The CDR3 bases are TGTGCCACCAGTGATAGGGGTGTCGGCGATGAGCAGTTCTTC. It translates to CATSDRGVGDEQFF.

The chain couples TRBV6-5 to TRBJ1-5, with D possibly being TRBD1 (6 bases). Germline CDR1 MNHEY, CDR2 SVGAGI. Trimming cost V 2 bases and J 4 bases, with 9 bases left between them. This CDR3 is 14 amino acids long. The CDR3 is CASSYRGQNQPQHF. CDR3 sequence (DNA): TGTGCCAGCAGTTACCGGGGACAAAATCAGCCCCAGCATTTT.

The J gene is TRBJ2-5, the V gene TRBV12-3 or TRBV12-4; 10 nucleotides align to TRBD1. Trimming took 6 bases from V and 5 from J; bases not matched to a gene: 9. This CDR3 has 15 amino acids. The CDR3, as DNA: TGTGCCAGCAGCCTAAAGACAGGGGGCCAGGAGACCCAGTACTTC. It translates to CASSLKTGGQETQYF.

This chain links TRBV28 with TRBJ2-7, with 7 nucleotides matching TRBD2. V lost 6 bases, J lost 2 bases, and 4 bases stayed unmatched. The CDR3 consists of 13 residues. CDR1 and CDR2 from the germline V gene are MDHEN and SYDVKM. For the CDR3, the DNA is TGTGCCAGCAGACCTAGCGGAACCTACGAGCAGTACTTC. Amino acid sequence: CASRPSGTYEQYF.

The chain links TRBV28 to TRBJ2-7, with 10 bases matching TRBD2. CDR3 length equals 14 residues. V shed 8 bases, J shed 0 bases, and the junction held 4 bases outside the gene matches. The germline V gene has CDR1 MDHEN and CDR2 SYDVKM. In nucleotides, the CDR3 is TGTGCCAGCCAAGCGGGAGGGACCTCCTACGAGCAGTACTTC. Translation gives CASQAGGTSYEQYF.

This clonotype was detected once. The chain links TRBV5-1 to TRBJ2-7, with 8 positions matching TRBD1. This CDR3 region has 15 residues. Per the germline V gene, CDR1 is SGHRS and CDR2 is YFSETQ. Trimming cost V 4 bases and J 0 bases; bases outside gene matches: 6. CDR3 nucleotide sequence: TGCGCCAGCAGCCCTCGGACAGGGCACTCCTACGAGCAGTACTTC. Translation gives CASSPRTGHSYEQYF.

The chain couples TRBV20-1 to TRBJ1-5, with unresolved D. CDR1 and CDR2 (germline): DFQATT, SNEGSKA (reference sequence). Trimming removed 4 bases at V and 0 bases at J, with 7 bases between. There are 13 residues in the CDR3. The CDR3 protein is CSAKAVSNQPQHF. As DNA, the CDR3 is TGCAGTGCTAAAGCAGTTAGCAATCAGCCCCAGCATTTT.